Listed here are 21 T cell receptor beta chains from one sample, sequenced in a study of molecular identifiers for immune sequencing clone quantification. MiXCR, run by TCRdb on the PCR reads, gives a single entry per CDR3 protein. The sample has about half a million distinct CDR3 sequences, under 30% seen once; the top ten hold around 0.78%. Source material: naive CD8+ T cells from blood, with Jurkat cell RNA spiked in. Noted subset: FACS-sorted CD8+CD4-CCR7+CD45RA+ naive T cells. The source is a human donor in good health. Some libraries in this study had Jurkat cell RNA spiked in.

The chain joins TRBV7-9 to TRBJ2-7; possible D gene TRBD1, 6 bases. Trimming pared 5 bases from V and 5 bases from J, leaving 10 bases between. The CDR3 spans 12 residues. Germline-derived CDR1 and CDR2 are SEHNR and FQNEAQ (reference sequence). The CDR3 coding sequence is TGTGCCAGCAGCACAGGGATCGACGAGCAGTACTTC. It encodes CASSTGIDEQYF.

In regard to this clonotype: Possible read error: a much larger clone is one base away. The chain joins TRBV5-3 to TRBJ2-2, with D tentatively TRBD2 (6 bases). Being an ORF, TRBV5-3 has a function that is uncertain. The CDR3 loop spans 11 amino acids. As DNA, the CDR3 is TGTGCCAGCAGGACAACCGGGGGGCTGTTTTTT. It codes for CASRTTGGLFF.

The chain is built from TRBV4-1 and TRBJ2-7; D ambiguous. The germline CDR1 and CDR2 sequences are MGHRA and YSYEKL. The CDR3 consists of 13 residues. As DNA, the CDR3 is TGCGTTAGCAGCCAATCCGTAGGGCACGAGCAGTACTTC. It is translated as CVSSQSVGHEQYF.

This clonotype was found many times. The genes are TRBV7-9 and TRBJ2-7; D assignment may be TRBD1 or TRBD2 (6 bases each). CDR1 is SEHNR and CDR2 is FQNEAQ in the germline V gene (reference sequence). V was cut by 7 bases and J by 5 bases, with 9 bases left in between. The CDR3 runs to 11 residues. The CDR3 region has the DNA TGTGCCAGCACGGGGGCCCACGAGCAGTACTTC. Translation gives CASTGAHEQYF.

This clonotype was seen once. This sequence may be a read error, since a much larger clone differs from it by one base. The chain's CDR3 is CSVETPGTVTFEQYF. The CDR3 region has the DNA TGCAGCGTTGAGACCCCCGGGACAGTTACCTTCGAGCAGTACTTC. This rearrangement joins TRBV29-1 to TRBJ2-7; the match to TRBD1 covers 7 bases. In germline, CDR1 is SQVTM, CDR2 ANQGSEA. The V segment lost 3 bases and the J segment 6 bases; nucleotides outside the gene matches: 14. This CDR3 has 15 residues.

This clonotype has a handful of counts. The J gene is TRBJ2-3, the V gene TRBV7-6; D might be TRBD2 (5 bases). V lost 4 bases, J lost 5 bases, and 25 bases lay in between. The CDR3 has 18 amino acids. Germline V gives CDR1 SGHVS, CDR2 FNYEAQ. In nucleotides, the CDR3 is TGTGCCAGCAGCTCCCCCCGGGGTAGGGAAGGGTATGGAGATACGCAGTATTTT. Its protein product is CASSSPRGREGYGDTQYF.

In its sample, this clonotype was seen many times. The chain carries TRBV27 and TRBJ1-5; 9 bases are shared with TRBD1. In germline, CDR1 is MNHEY, CDR2 SMNVEV (reference sequence). V gave up 10 bases and J gave up 2 bases; unmatched junction bases: 6. The CDR3 runs to 14 residues. This CDR3 reads CATGGQGGNQPQHF. In DNA, the CDR3 is TGTGCCACCGGGGGACAGGGAGGCAATCAGCCCCAGCATTTT.

This clonotype was observed many times. This chain links TRBV5-1 with TRBJ2-7; D might be TRBD1 (5 bases). Trimming cost V 3 bases and J 0 bases, with 10 bases left between them. Germline V CDR1 and CDR2: SGHRS, YFSETQ. This CDR3 comprises 14 residues. For the CDR3, the DNA is TGCGCCAGCAGCTGGTACGACAGCTCCTACGAGCAGTACTTC. It specifies CASSWYDSSYEQYF. Full variable domain (outside the CDR3, taken from reference TRBV5-1 and TRBJ2-7): KAGVTQTPRYLIKTRGQQVTLSCSPISGHRSVSWYQQTPGQGLQFLFEYFSETQRNKGNFPGRFSGRQFSNSRSEMNVSTLELGDSALYLCASSWYDSSYEQYFGPGTRLTVT.

This clonotype was recorded at least ten times. The rearrangement joins TRBV4-3 to TRBJ2-3; D gene ambiguous. The CDR3 runs to 13 residues. V shed 1 base and J shed 6 bases, with 8 bases lying between them. Germline values: CDR1 LGHNA, CDR2 YSLEER. The CDR3 spells CASSQGRPDTQYF. The DNA of the CDR3 is TGCGCCAGCAGCCAAGGGCGGCCCGATACGCAGTATTTT.

This chain connects TRBV11-2 to TRBJ2-3; D is possibly TRBD1 (6 bases). The V gene's germline CDR1 is SGHAT and CDR2 FQNNGV. CDR3 size: 15 residues. V shed 3 bases and J shed 6 bases, with 16 bases lying between them. This chain's CDR3 is CASSLTGPNGDTQYF. The CDR3 DNA reads as TGTGCCAGCAGCTTGACAGGCCCTAATGGGGATACGCAGTATTTT.

The CDR3 here is CASSATGIDTIYF. The CDR3 region has the DNA TGTGCCAGCAGCGCGACAGGGATCGACACCATATATTTT. The chain has TRBV7-6 and TRBJ1-3; 7 nucleotides line up with TRBD1. Per germline, CDR1 SGHVS and CDR2 FNYEAQ. The CDR3 totals 13 residues. J gave up 8 bases and V 5 bases, and 6 bases lay outside the gene matches. Full variable domain (rest looked up from reference TRBV7-6 and TRBJ1-3): GAGVSQSPRYKVTKRGQDVALRCDPISGHVSLYWYRQALGQGPEFLTYFNYEAQQDKSGLPNDRFSAERPEGSISTLTIQRTEQRDSAMYRCASSATGIDTIYFGEGSWLTVV.

The chain carries TRBV10-3 and TRBJ2-1; 7 nucleotides agree with TRBD2. Germline assignment: CDR1 ENHRY and CDR2 SYGVKD. This CDR3 has 17 residues. The J segment lost 0 bases and the V segment lost 2 bases, leaving 7 bases of the junction unmatched. CDR3 loop: CAISELGTTSSYNEQFF. The CDR3 DNA sequence: TGTGCCATCAGTGAGCTGGGGACTACCAGCTCCTACAATGAGCAGTTCTTC.

This clonotype was counted between two and nine times. This chain joins TRBV28 and TRBJ2-5, with 7 bases that match TRBD1. The J segment lost 5 bases and the V segment lost 3 bases, leaving 18 bases of the junction unmatched. This CDR3 is 18 amino acids long. Germline V gene data show CDR1 as MDHEN and CDR2 as SYDVKM. CDR3 region: CASSFGAVWGTQGETQYF. CDR3 nucleotide sequence: TGTGCCAGCAGTTTCGGAGCAGTTTGGGGGACACAGGGGGAGACCCAGTACTTC.

J is TRBJ2-3 and V is TRBV7-8; D uncertain. The germline V gene encodes CDR1 SGHVS and CDR2 FQNEAQ. V lost 0 bases and J lost 2, with 24 bases in between. The CDR3 runs 20 residues. CDR3 sequence reads: CASSLAFSRPSAPATDTQYF. The CDR3 DNA reads as TGTGCCAGCAGCTTAGCGTTTTCCAGGCCTTCCGCCCCCGCCACAGATACGCAGTATTTT.

V is TRBV20-1 and J is TRBJ2-3, with 7 bases that match TRBD1. The CDR3 spans 16 residues. V was pared by 0 bases and J by 0 bases, with 6 bases of the junction left unmatched. Germline V CDR1 and CDR2: DFQATT, SNEGSKA (reference sequence). As DNA, the CDR3 is TGCAGTGCTAGAGATAACAGGGGCCGGAGCACAGATACGCAGTATTTT. Residues: CSARDNRGRSTDTQYF.

This clonotype was observed a handful of times. The chain carries TRBV6-2 or TRBV6-3 and TRBJ2-7; perhaps TRBD2 as D (6 bases). CDR1 and CDR2 from the germline V gene are MNHEY and SVGEGT. V was pared by 7 bases and J by 12 bases, with 13 bases between. The CDR3 runs 10 residues. Written as DNA, the CDR3 is TGTGCCAGCAACCACGGAGGGATGTACTTC. Its translation is CASNHGGMYF.

The chain joins TRBV27 to TRBJ1-2; TRBD1 matches 7 bases. Trimming at V came to 2 bases and at J to 5 bases, leaving 5 bases not matched to a gene. CDR1 is MNHEY, CDR2 SMNVEV, per germline (reference sequence). This CDR3 comprises 14 residues. The CDR3 DNA sequence: TGTGCCAGCAGTTTAGAAGGGGGCGCGTATGGCTACACCTTC. Translation: CASSLEGGAYGYTF.

The chain has TRBV4-1 and TRBJ2-3, with 11 nucleotides matching TRBD2. Germline V gene lookup returns CDR1 MGHRA and CDR2 YSYEKL. CDR3 size: 19 residues. Losses at the gene ends were 0 bases for V and 0 bases for J; bases not matched to a gene: 8. The CDR3 DNA sequence: TGCGCCAGCAGCCAAGATTGGCTAGCGGGGGGAACTAGCACAGATACGCAGTATTTT. This encodes CASSQDWLAGGTSTDTQYF.

This clonotype has at least ten counts. The CDR3 region has the DNA TGCGCCACCAGGGGCGGGACTGAAGCTTTCTTT. The encoded protein is CATRGGTEAFF. The rearrangement joins TRBV10-2 to TRBJ1-1, with TRBD1 as a possible D gene (6 bases). Germline V gene sequence: CDR1 WSHSY, CDR2 SAAADI. V was cut by 10 bases and J by 5 bases, with 11 bases left in between. The CDR3 is 11 residues long.

The V and J genes are TRBV13 and TRBJ2-3; D gene unclear. CDR1 PRHDT and CDR2 FYEKMQ come from the germline V gene (reference sequence). CDR3 length: 19 residues. V lost 8 bases and J lost 14, with 41 bases in between. The CDR3 loop reads CASRSPIWEVPSPTAPPYF. CDR3 DNA: TGTGCCAGCCGCTCCCCAATTTGGGAAGTCCCCTCCCCCACAGCTCCGCCGTATTTT.

This chain links TRBV29-1 with TRBJ2-3, with 13 nucleotides matching TRBD2. Germline V gene sequence: CDR1 SQVTM, CDR2 ANQGSEA. The trim removed 7 bases at V and 6 bases at J, leaving 10 bases unmatched. The CDR3 length is 15 residues. CDR3 coding DNA: TGCAGCGCCCGACTAGCGGGAGGCTTGTCGGATACGCAGTATTTT. Amino acids: CSARLAGGLSDTQYF.